Presented here are 11 T cell receptor beta chains from one specimen sequenced in a study of prognosis after radiotherapy for stage I lung cancer. Two-round multiplex PCR on genomic DNA was the method by which TCR beta CDR3 was amplified. Specific primers for each TRBV and TRBJ gene were what first-round PCR used. TCRdb used MiXCR to reprocess the multiplex PCR reads, holding one entry per CDR3 protein. The table shows about 31,000 distinct CDR3 sequences, with 25% to 40% occurring only once. Sequenced here: PBMCs, sampled before or after stereotactic body radiation therapy (not recorded which). The source is a donor over 45 with non-small cell lung cancer.

Regarding this clonotype: Since a far larger clone is one base different, this is likely a read error. The V gene is TRBV6-4, the J gene TRBJ1-2; 8 nucleotides match TRBD1. Trimming at V came to 5 bases and at J to 4 bases, leaving 18 bases not matched to a gene. The CDR3 sequence is 18 residues long. Germline V gene data show CDR1 as MRHNA and CDR2 as SNTAGT. The CDR3 DNA is TGTGCCAGCAGTTACAGGGGACAGGTACGCTATGGAGGCTATGGCTACACCTTC. Amino acid sequence: CASSYRGQVRYGGYGYTF.

In its sample, this clonotype was seen a few times. This may arise from a read error, as a much more abundant clone is one base away. The chain couples TRBV5-1 to TRBJ2-5, with a weak D call TRBD1 (6 bases). The CDR3 contains 14 residues. Germline values: CDR1 SGHRS, CDR2 YFSETQ. The CDR3 DNA reads as TGCGCCAGCATCTTGACAGGTTCACAAGAGACCCAGTACTTC. Encoded protein: CASILTGSQETQYF.

Ten or more counts support this clonotype. The chain joins TRBV20-1 to TRBJ2-5; the D call may be TRBD1 or TRBD2 (6 bases each). Germline CDR1 and CDR2: DFQATT and SNEGSKA (reference sequence). The V and J ends lost 0 bases and 1 base respectively, with 12 bases between them. The CDR3 spans 15 residues. This CDR3 reads CSARDGRGRQETQYF. DNA for the CDR3: TGCAGTGCTAGAGATGGTCGGGGGCGCCAAGAGACCCAGTACTTC.

This clonotype was seen repeatedly, ten times or more. The CDR3 DNA is TGTGCCAGCAGTTTCAGTCCGAACACCGGGGAGCTGTTTTTT. Translated, it gives CASSFSPNTGELFF. The chain uses TRBV12-3 or TRBV12-4 and TRBJ2-2; no clear D gene. The CDR3 contains 14 residues. Trimming took off 3 bases at V and 0 bases at J, with 5 bases between the two ends.

As regards this clonotype: With a much larger clone just one base away, this may be a read error. The chain joins TRBV29-1 to TRBJ2-1; D may be TRBD2 (5 bases). V lost 5 bases to trimming and J lost 6 bases, with 8 bases between them. From germline, CDR1 is SQVTM and CDR2 ANQGSEA. CDR3 length: 11 residues. This CDR3 reads CSVHLANEQFF. As DNA, the CDR3 is TGCAGCGTTCACCTAGCCAATGAGCAGTTCTTC.

This clonotype has ten or more counts. This chain joins TRBV4-1 and TRBJ2-7; perhaps TRBD2 as D (5 bases). Germline CDR1 MGHRA, CDR2 YSYEKL. CDR3 size: 14 residues. V lost 1 base to trimming and J lost 4 bases, with 11 bases between them. This CDR3 is CASSQGRSGYEQYF. The DNA of the CDR3 is TGCGCCAGCAGCCAAGGGAGGTCCGGTTACGAGCAGTACTTC.

This clonotype has a count of ten or more. CDR3 sequence: CASSQLSGPYNEQFF. CDR3 sequence (DNA): TGCGCCAGCAGCCAGTTGAGCGGGCCTTACAATGAGCAGTTCTTC. The chain employs TRBV4-1 and TRBJ2-1, with D maybe TRBD2 (6 bases). V lost 3 bases and J 4 bases, leaving 13 bases between the germline ends. The CDR3 is made up of 15 amino acids. Looked up from germline, CDR1 is MGHRA and CDR2 is YSYEKL.

This clonotype has a count of ten or more. This sequence joins TRBV2 and TRBJ2-7; 7 positions agree with TRBD2. This CDR3 has 12 amino acids. Trimming at V came to 7 bases and at J to 7 bases, leaving 7 bases not matched to a gene. CDR1 and CDR2 from the germline V gene are SNHLY and FYNNEI. The CDR3 DNA reads TGTGCCAGCACCGGGGTGGGGGGGGAGCAGTACTTC. Residues: CASTGVGGEQYF.

This chain uses TRBV28 with TRBJ2-5; 10 bases match TRBD2. The CDR3 is 16 amino acids. Trimming took 7 bases from V and 2 from J; bases not matched to a gene: 10. Germline V gene data show CDR1 as MDHEN and CDR2 as SYDVKM. The CDR3 reads CASILLAGMGQETQYF. In DNA form, the CDR3 reads TGTGCCAGCATTCTACTAGCGGGGATGGGGCAAGAGACCCAGTACTTC.

This clonotype was seen repeatedly, ten times or more. The gene calls are TRBV5-1 and TRBJ2-7, with D unresolved. The ends were cut back, 0 bases at V and 2 bases at J, with 9 bases in the middle. This CDR3 region has 14 residues. The germline CDR1 and CDR2 sequences are SGHRS and YFSETQ. The CDR3 protein is CASSLVAVPYEQYF. CDR3 in DNA: TGCGCCAGCAGCTTGGTTGCAGTTCCCTACGAGCAGTACTTC.

This clonotype was recorded many times. The chain joins TRBV12-3 or TRBV12-4 to TRBJ2-2; perhaps TRBD2 as D (6 bases). The CDR3 loop spans 15 amino acids. The V end was cut by 7 bases, the J end by 5 bases, with 17 bases between. The CDR3: CASTLSSAGTGELFF. CDR3 in DNA: TGTGCCAGCACCCTATCTAGCGCGGGGACCGGGGAGCTGTTTTTT.